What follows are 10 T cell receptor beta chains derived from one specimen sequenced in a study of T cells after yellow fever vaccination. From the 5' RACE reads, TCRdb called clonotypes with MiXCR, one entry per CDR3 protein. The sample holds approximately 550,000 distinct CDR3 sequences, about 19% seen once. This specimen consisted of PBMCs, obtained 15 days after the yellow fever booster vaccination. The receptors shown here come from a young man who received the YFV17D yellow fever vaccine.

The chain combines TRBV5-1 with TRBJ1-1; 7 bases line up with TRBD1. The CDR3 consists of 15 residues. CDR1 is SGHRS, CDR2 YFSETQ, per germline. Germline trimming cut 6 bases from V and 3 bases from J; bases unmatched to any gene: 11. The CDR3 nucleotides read TGCGCCAGCACCGACCGGACAGGACGGGACACTGAAGCTTTCTTT. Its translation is CASTDRTGRDTEAFF.

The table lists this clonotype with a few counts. CDR3 loop: CASSAGLANTGELFF. The DNA of the CDR3 is TGCGCCAGCAGCGCGGGACTAGCTAACACCGGGGAGCTGTTTTTT. The J gene is TRBJ2-2, the V gene TRBV5-1; 9 bases map to TRBD2. The CDR3 loop spans 15 amino acids. J lost 2 bases, V lost 4 bases, and 3 bases had no gene match. CDR1 and CDR2 from the germline V gene are SGHRS and YFSETQ.

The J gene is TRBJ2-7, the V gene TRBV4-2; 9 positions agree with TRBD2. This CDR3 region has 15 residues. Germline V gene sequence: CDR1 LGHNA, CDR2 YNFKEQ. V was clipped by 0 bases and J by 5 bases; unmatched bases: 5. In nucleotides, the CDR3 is TGTGCCAGCAGCCAAGATAAGCGGGAGGACCACGAGCAGTACTTC. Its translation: CASSQDKREDHEQYF.

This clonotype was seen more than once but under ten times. DNA for the CDR3: TGCAGTGCGTCTGGACAGGGGGCGGTAACAGATACGCAGTATTTT. It specifies CSASGQGAVTDTQYF. The J gene is TRBJ2-3, the V gene TRBV20-1; 11 bases match TRBD1. CDR1 is DFQATT, CDR2 SNEGSKA, per germline (reference sequence). V gave up 6 bases and J gave up 3 bases; unmatched junction bases: 8. The CDR3 runs 15 residues.

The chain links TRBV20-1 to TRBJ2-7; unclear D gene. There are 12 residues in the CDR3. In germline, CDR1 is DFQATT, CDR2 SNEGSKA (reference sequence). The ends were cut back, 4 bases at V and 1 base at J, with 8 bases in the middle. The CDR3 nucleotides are TGCAGTGCTACAGGTTTATCCTACGAGCAGTACTTC. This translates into CSATGLSYEQYF.

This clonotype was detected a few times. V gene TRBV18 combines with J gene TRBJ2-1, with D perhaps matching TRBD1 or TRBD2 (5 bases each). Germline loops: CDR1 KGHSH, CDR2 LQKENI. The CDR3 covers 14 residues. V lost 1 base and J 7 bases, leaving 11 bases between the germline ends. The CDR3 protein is CASSPQGTWNEQFF. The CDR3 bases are TGTGCCAGCTCACCACAGGGGACCTGGAATGAGCAGTTCTTC.

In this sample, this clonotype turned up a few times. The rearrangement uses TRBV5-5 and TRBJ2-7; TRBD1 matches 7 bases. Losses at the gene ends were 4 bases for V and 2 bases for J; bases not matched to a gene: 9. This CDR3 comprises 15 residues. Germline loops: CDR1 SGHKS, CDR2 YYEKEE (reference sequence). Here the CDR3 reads CASSRFTGVTYEQYF. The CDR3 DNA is TGTGCCAGCAGCCGCTTTACAGGGGTGACCTACGAGCAGTACTTC.

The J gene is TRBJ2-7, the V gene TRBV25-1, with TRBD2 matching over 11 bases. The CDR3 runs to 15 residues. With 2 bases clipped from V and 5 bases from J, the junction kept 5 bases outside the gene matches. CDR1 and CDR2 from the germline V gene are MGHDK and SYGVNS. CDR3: CASSEVAGGPHEQYF. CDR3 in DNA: TGTGCCAGCAGTGAAGTAGCGGGAGGGCCCCACGAGCAGTACTTC.

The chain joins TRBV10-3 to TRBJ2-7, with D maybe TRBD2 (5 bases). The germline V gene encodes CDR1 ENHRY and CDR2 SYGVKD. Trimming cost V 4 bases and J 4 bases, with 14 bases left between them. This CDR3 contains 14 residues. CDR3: CAISAGLGFYEQYF. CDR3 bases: TGTGCCATCAGTGCAGGACTGGGTTTTTACGAGCAGTACTTC.

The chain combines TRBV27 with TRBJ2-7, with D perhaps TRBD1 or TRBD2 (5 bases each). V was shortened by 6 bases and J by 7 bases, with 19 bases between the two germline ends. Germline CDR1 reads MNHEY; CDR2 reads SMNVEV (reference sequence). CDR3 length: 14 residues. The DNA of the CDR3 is TGTGCCAGCAGCTCGACCGGGACCGATGAGGAGCAGTACTTC. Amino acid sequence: CASSSTGTDEEQYF.